The clone carrying this T cell receptor (beta chain) was seen a handful of times. Antigen specificity is unknown. Peripheral blood was collected from the related graft donor on the marrow donation day. The record originates from a study of T cells after posttransplantation cyclophosphamide. Using immunoSEQ multiplex PCR, the repertoire was profiled, and TCRdb retains in-frame clones only, with some absent. This sample comprises approximately 39,000 clones, none seen once only. The germline V gene has CDR1 MNHEY and CDR2 SMNVEV (reference sequence). The CDR3 sequence is 14 residues long. General study findings and limits: Donor CD8+ memory clones often dominated recipient blood repertoires at later times. Recipient CMV seropositivity and CMV reactivation strongly tracked TRB clonality.

The source is a man over 45 in good health, CMV-negative, and a related stem cell transplant donor. The sequenced sample was PBMCs. The J gene is TRBJ2-5, the V gene TRBV27; tentative D call: TRBD2 (5 bases). The J call may be wrong; the DNA end is better matched by TRBJ2-7. The DNA of the CDR3 is TGTGCCAGCAGTGTCGTAGGAGGTGCGGACGAGCAGTACTTC. This encodes CASSVVGGADEQYF.